A single sample is the source of the 24 T cell receptor beta chains below, sequenced in a study of shared clonotypes between healthy human individuals. Repertoires were generated with immunoSEQ multiplex PCR, while TCRdb's copy carries only in-frame clones and drops some. The top ten hold about 1.5% of the sample, which has some 1 million clones, around 76% seen once. Sequencing was performed on memory CD4+ T cells sorted from blood. Stated subset: CD45RA-negative fraction. These receptor sequences come from a man aged 18-30 years in good health.

This rearrangement joins TRBV25-1 to TRBJ1-3, with D tentatively TRBD1 (5 bases). The CDR3 has 13 amino acids. Trimming shortened V by 6 bases and J by 4 bases, and 10 bases separated the two germline ends. Germline V lookup: CDR1 MGHDK, CDR2 SYGVNS. CDR3 region: CASSPGGGNTIYF. The CDR3 DNA reads as TGTGCCAGCAGCCCCGGGGGGGGAAACACCATATATTTT.

Of note for this clone: This sample includes further DNA sequences coding for the same CDR3. The CDR3 spells CASSQDAGSSYNEQFF. The CDR3 DNA reads as TGCGCCAGCAGCCAAGATGCCGGGAGCTCCTACAATGAGCAGTTCTTC. V is TRBV4-1 and J is TRBJ2-1, with D possibly matching TRBD2 (6 bases). The CDR3 is 16 amino acids. Trimming removed 0 bases at V and 0 bases at J, with 9 bases between. Germline lookup yields CDR1 MGHRA and CDR2 YSYEKL.

Comment on this clone: Sequence at one end of the junction differs from germline and may be a read error. The V and J genes are TRBV4-1 and TRBJ1-2; D might be TRBD1 (5 bases). Germline CDR1 and CDR2: MGHRA and YSYEKL. The CDR3 length is 15 residues. DNA of the CDR3: TGCACCAGCAGCCAGGAAGCGGACATTAACTATGGCTACACCTTC. This gives the protein CTSSQEADINYGYTF.

V usage is TRBV18 and J usage is TRBJ2-7; D possibly uses TRBD1 or TRBD2 (5 bases each). This CDR3 is built from 15 residues. Germline CDR1 and CDR2: KGHSH and LQKENI. The V and J ends lost 6 bases and 0 bases respectively, with 15 bases between them. The DNA of the CDR3 is TGTGCCAGCTCCCGCTCCGGGACGTACTCCTACGAGCAGTACTTC. It specifies CASSRSGTYSYEQYF.

The V call is TRBV9, the J call TRBJ2-1, with 8 positions matching TRBD2. The germline CDR1 and CDR2 sequences are SGDLS and YYNGEE. The CDR3 is 18 residues long. V shed 0 bases and J 0 bases; nucleotides not matched to a gene: 8. CDR3 residues: CASSVEGAGASSYNEQFF. Here the CDR3 DNA reads TGTGCCAGCAGCGTAGAGGGAGCGGGGGCTAGCTCCTACAATGAGCAGTTCTTC.

V and J are TRBV21-1 and TRBJ2-7. TRBV21-1 is a known pseudogene. This CDR3 comprises 14 residues. The CDR3 DNA follows: TGTGCCAGCAGCAATATCAGGAGCGCCTACGAGCAGTACTTC. Residues: CASSNIRSAYEQYF.

The chain links TRBV2 to TRBJ2-2; the D is unclear. This CDR3 region has 14 residues. V was cut by 6 bases and J by 1 base, with 9 bases left in between. Germline V gene lookup returns CDR1 SNHLY and CDR2 FYNNEI. The CDR3 spells CASRAFMNTGELFF. For the CDR3, the DNA is TGTGCCAGCAGAGCTTTTATGAACACCGGGGAGCTGTTTTTT.

This chain links TRBV27 with TRBJ1-1, with D hard to call. CDR1 and CDR2 (germline): MNHEY, SMNVEV (reference sequence). V lost 10 bases and J 0 bases, leaving 12 bases between the germline ends. CDR3 length equals 13 residues. CDR3 amino acids: CATAAELNTEAFF. The CDR3 nucleotides read TGTGCCACCGCGGCCGAACTGAACACTGAAGCTTTCTTT.

V and J are TRBV30 and TRBJ2-4; 9 nucleotides align to TRBD2. Per the germline V gene, CDR1 is GTSNPN and CDR2 is SVGIG (reference sequence). V was pared by 6 bases and J by 5 bases, with 14 bases of the junction left unmatched. CDR3 length: 16 amino acids. CDR3 nucleotide sequence: TGTGCCTGTACAAAGCGGCGGGAGGGCCGTGAAAACATTCAGTACTTC. This sequence encodes CACTKRREGRENIQYF. Based on the CDR3 plus reference TRBV30 and TRBJ2-4, the full variable domain is SQTIHQWPATLVQPVGSPLSLECTVEGTSNPNLYWYRQAAGRGLQLLFYSVGIGQISSEVPQNLSASRPQDRQFILSSKKLLLSDSGFYLCACTKRREGRENIQYFGAGTRLSVL.

This rearrangement joins TRBV4-2 to TRBJ2-7; D perhaps matches TRBD1 (6 bases). V lost 0 bases, J lost 6 bases, and 18 bases lay in between. The CDR3 is 16 amino acids. Germline V gene lookup returns CDR1 LGHNA and CDR2 YNFKEQ. The CDR3 loop reads CASSQEISGARGEQYF. CDR3 bases: TGTGCCAGCAGCCAAGAAATCTCAGGGGCACGCGGCGAGCAGTACTTC.

In its sample, this clone was seen a few times. The J gene is TRBJ2-7, the V gene TRBV28, with TRBD2 identical over 7 bases. Trimming cost V 2 bases and J 3 bases; bases outside gene matches: 1. The CDR3 sequence is 13 residues long. CDR1 is MDHEN and CDR2 is SYDVKM in the germline V gene. The CDR3 DNA is TGTGCCAGCAGTTTAGGGAGGGGCTACGAGCAGTACTTC. Amino acid sequence: CASSLGRGYEQYF.

CDR3 sequence reads: CASSPRGRAYNEQFF. DNA for the CDR3: TGTGCCAGCAGCCCCAGAGGGAGGGCCTACAATGAGCAGTTCTTC. The chain is built from TRBV5-4 and TRBJ2-1, with 7 bases identical to TRBD2. The CDR3 is 15 residues long. The V and J ends lost 4 bases and 2 bases, in that order; junction bases with no gene match: 6. The germline V gene encodes CDR1 SGHNT and CDR2 YYREEE (reference sequence). The entire variable domain, with the rest obtained from reference TRBV5-4 and TRBJ2-1, is as follows: ETGVTQSPTHLIKTRGQQVTLRCSSQSGHNTVSWYQQALGQGPQFIFQYYREEENGRGNFPPRFSGLQFPNYSSELNVNALELDDSALYLCASSPRGRAYNEQFFGPGTRLTVL.

This chain uses TRBV6-1 with TRBJ1-6, with a tentative D call TRBD1 (6 bases). This CDR3 is built from 13 residues. CDR1 and CDR2 from the germline V gene are MNHNS and SASEGT. Between the trimmed V and J ends, which lost 11 bases and 7 bases, there was a span of 15 bases. The CDR3 bases are TGTGCCCTTTCGGACAGACGAAATTCACCCCTCCACTTT. This translates into CALSDRRNSPLHF.

The rearrangement joins TRBV7-8 to TRBJ2-3; the D is unclear. The CDR3 runs to 13 residues. The germline V gene encodes CDR1 SGHVS and CDR2 FQNEAQ. Trimming took off 3 bases at V and 8 bases at J, with 12 bases between the two ends. CDR3 bases: TGTGCCAGCAGCTTCGGCTCACATGCTACGCAGTATTTT. Protein product: CASSFGSHATQYF.

This sequence joins TRBV7-2 and TRBJ2-1; 7 bases match TRBD2. Germline CDR1 is SGHTA and CDR2 is FQGNSA. Trimming cost V 7 bases and J 3 bases; bases outside gene matches: 15. The CDR3 has 17 amino acids. The CDR3 nucleotides are TGTGCCAGCACCCTTCGGATTGCGCGGGAGCGCTACAATGAGCAGTTCTTC. The encoded protein is CASTLRIARERYNEQFF.

This clone appeared a few times. The CDR3 is CASSPPEGSYGYTF. The CDR3 nucleotides read TGTGCCAGCTCACCACCGGAAGGAAGCTATGGCTACACCTTC. V is TRBV18 and J is TRBJ1-2; D remains ambiguous. The V gene lost 0 bases and the J gene lost 4 bases, with 9 bases spanning the gap. Germline-derived CDR1 and CDR2 are KGHSH and LQKENI. The CDR3 is 14 amino acids.

V usage is TRBV7-2 and J usage is TRBJ2-1; 7 bases map to TRBD2. After removal of 5 bases from V and 6 bases from J, the junction contained 19 bases not matched to a gene. Germline V gene data show CDR1 as SGHTA and CDR2 as FQGNSA. The CDR3 consists of 18 residues. CDR3 in DNA: TGTGCCAGCAGCGAAACCCGGACTAGTTCTAGAAAACTCAATGAGCAGTTCTTC. Its translation is CASSETRTSSRKLNEQFF.

This clone was detected once. The chain has TRBV6-5 and TRBJ2-3; TRBD2 agrees at 12 bases. There are 16 residues in the CDR3. V lost 4 bases and J lost 3; bases outside the gene matches: 5. CDR1 and CDR2 (germline): MNHEY, SVGAGI. The CDR3 reads CASSSRTSGNTDTQYF. The DNA for the CDR3 is TGTGCCAGCAGTTCCCGGACTAGCGGGAATACAGATACGCAGTATTTT.

The gene calls are TRBV9 and TRBJ1-2; possibly TRBD1 for D (5 bases). The V gene lost 3 bases and the J gene lost 8 bases, with 14 bases spanning the gap. The germline V gene encodes CDR1 SGDLS and CDR2 YYNGEE. This CDR3 is built from 13 residues. The CDR3 region has the DNA TGTGCCAGCAGCGAAATCCCGGGGGGAGGCTACACCTTC. Translation: CASSEIPGGGYTF.

This clone came up once. J is TRBJ2-1 and V is TRBV6-5; maybe TRBD1 (6 bases). The V end lost 2 bases, the J end lost 6 bases, and 17 bases lay between the germline ends. CDR3 length: 16 residues. Per germline, CDR1 MNHEY and CDR2 SVGAGI. CDR3 in DNA: TGTGCCAGCAGTTACAACAGGGTGGGAGCGACCAATGAGCAGTTCTTC. It specifies CASSYNRVGATNEQFF.

The V and J genes are TRBV28 and TRBJ1-2, with 9 bases aligning to TRBD1. This CDR3 comprises 15 residues. Germline lookup yields CDR1 MDHEN and CDR2 SYDVKM. The ends lost 4 bases at V and 4 bases at J; junction bases unmatched: 7. CDR3 region: CASSSHGQGFYGYTF. CDR3 coding DNA: TGTGCCAGCAGTTCCCACGGACAGGGGTTCTATGGCTACACCTTC.

The V gene is TRBV5-6, the J gene TRBJ2-7; 8 bases are shared with TRBD2. Germline lookup yields CDR1 SGHDT and CDR2 YYEEEE. The V segment lost 2 bases and the J segment 2 bases; nucleotides outside the gene matches: 6. The CDR3 contains 15 residues. CDR3 DNA: TGTGCCAGCAGCTTTAGTCTTAGCGGGGCCTACGAGCAGTACTTC. Encoded protein: CASSFSLSGAYEQYF.

In its sample, this clone was seen a few times. Written as DNA, the CDR3 is TGTGCCAGCAGGGGCACCACCACAAGGCAGTACTTC. It yields the protein CASRGTTTRQYF. This chain uses TRBV6-5 with TRBJ2-7; no clear D. The V gene lost 6 bases and the J gene lost 9 bases, with 15 bases spanning the gap. Germline loops: CDR1 MNHEY, CDR2 SVGAGI. The CDR3 length is 12 residues.

The V call is TRBV11-2, the J call TRBJ1-2; maybe TRBD1 (5 bases). Trimming shortened V by 3 bases and J by 0 bases, and 14 bases separated the two germline ends. Looked up from germline, CDR1 is SGHAT and CDR2 is FQNNGV. The CDR3 totals 16 residues. CDR3 DNA sequence: TGTGCCAGCAGCTTTACCGGGGCCCTATCTAACTATGGCTACACCTTC. This codes for CASSFTGALSNYGYTF.